This T cell receptor (beta chain) was identified during a study of technical replicates of blood from a handful of donors. Repertoires were generated with immunoSEQ multiplex PCR, while TCRdb's copy carries only in-frame clones and drops some. This table holds roughly 13,000 clones, approximately 80% found once. The germline V gene has CDR1 LGHNA and CDR2 YNFKEQ. This CDR3 spans 15 amino acids. V lost 1 base, J lost 7 bases, and 7 bases stayed unmatched. The material sequenced was PBMCs. The chain couples TRBV4-2 to TRBJ2-1; 7 bases match TRBD2. This clonotype originated in a human donor in good health. DNA for the CDR3: TGTGCCAGCAGCCAAGGACTAGCAGGAGAGAATGAGCAGTTCTTC. Amino acid sequence: CASSQGLAGENEQFF.